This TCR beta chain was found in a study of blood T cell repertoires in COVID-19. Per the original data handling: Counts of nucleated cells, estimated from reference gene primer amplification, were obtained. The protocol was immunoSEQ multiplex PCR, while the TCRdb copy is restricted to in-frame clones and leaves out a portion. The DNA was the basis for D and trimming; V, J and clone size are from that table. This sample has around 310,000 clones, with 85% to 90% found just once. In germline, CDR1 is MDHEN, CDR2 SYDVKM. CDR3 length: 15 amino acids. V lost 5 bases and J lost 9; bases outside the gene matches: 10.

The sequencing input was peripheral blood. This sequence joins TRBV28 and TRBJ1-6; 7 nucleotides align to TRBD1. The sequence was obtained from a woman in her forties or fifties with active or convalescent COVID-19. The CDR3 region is CASSLPTGIGSPLHF. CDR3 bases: TGTGCCAGCAGTCTCCCGACAGGGATTGGTTCACCCCTCCACTTT.